This TCR beta chain derives from a study of T-cell memory formation after mild COVID-19. Study context: Each donor largely had its own TCR clusters.

Many counts were recorded for this clonotype. Its antigen is unknown. The study's findings and limits: Later expanders leaned CD4+, whereas clones that contracted between day 15 and 85 were balanced CD4/CD8. Largely, contracting CD4+ clones fell within CM and EM, and contracting CD8+ clones within EMRA. Pre-infection memory held some responding clones, suggesting pre-existing cross-reactive T cells responded.

TCRdb passed the 5' RACE reads through MiXCR, listing each CDR3 protein once. The top ten hold about 20% of the sample, which has hundreds of thousands of distinct CDR3 sequences, about an eighth seen once. The CDR3 runs 17 residues. The V gene's germline CDR1 is SGHDT and CDR2 YYEEEE. V was shortened by 4 bases and J by 5 bases, with 24 bases between the two germline ends. The chain links TRBV5-6 to TRBJ2-5; possible D gene TRBD1, 6 bases. The clonotype originates from a man aged 18 to 35 who had mild COVID-19 (a few samples of this study predate the infection). Cell type and time point are not known. The sample taken for sequencing was PBMCs or a T cell subset sorted from them (not recorded which). The CDR3 protein is CASSTPPGNLGAETQYF. DNA for the CDR3: TGTGCCAGCAGCACACCGCCAGGGAATCTGGGGGCGGAGACCCAGTACTTC.